This T cell receptor (beta chain) is from a study of beta chain features in type 1 diabetes. By way of CD45RO/CCR7/CD25/CD127/CD95/CD27, the CD4+ regulatory, stem cell-like memory, central memory and naive cells were sorted. To note about this clone: Its cognate antigen is unknown.

Sequencing targeted expressed TCRB transcripts, as all isolated RNA had been reverse transcribed. Profiling relied on immunoSEQ multiplex PCR, and the TCRdb table lists in-frame clones only, not all of them. The profile covers about 620,000 clones, with around 16% appearing a single time and around 0.095% taken by the ten largest. Findings of the study overall: Individuals with type 1 diabetes displayed fewer insertions and more deletions at VDJ junctions. TCRB repertoires of naive, central memory and Treg cells appeared more similar among patients than among healthy donors.

Germline-derived CDR1 and CDR2 are DFQATT and SNEGSKA (reference sequence). The CDR3 is 11 residues long. Trimming removed 6 bases from V and 2 bases from J, with 7 bases in between. The sequencing sample was made of naive CD4+ T cells from blood. The genes are TRBV20-1 and TRBJ1-1, with no clear D. This TCR was sampled from a man between 18 and 29 years old in good health. CDR3 in amino acids: CSASYNTEAFF. The DNA of the CDR3 is TGCAGTGCCTCGTATAACACTGAAGCTTTCTTT.